Below are 21 T cell receptor beta chains sequenced from a single sample in a study of T cells in Graves' hyperthyroidism and ophthalmopathy. What was amplified from RNA transcripts were TCR beta CDR3 regions. The primer set for the first-round RT-PCR of the TCR CDR3 was HTBI. MiXCR was run by TCRdb on the multiplex PCR reads, yielding one entry per CDR3 protein. The table records 350,000 or so distinct CDR3 sequences, 15% to 20% of them present only once. Source material: blood. The receptors derive from a woman between 50 and 59 years old with Graves' hyperthyroidism.

The chain uses TRBV10-2 and TRBJ2-3; D unresolved. Trimming removed 4 bases from V and 0 bases from J, with 8 bases in between. This CDR3 comprises 14 residues. In germline, CDR1 is WSHSY, CDR2 SAAADI. The chain's CDR3 is CASSGSPSTDTQYF. In DNA form, the CDR3 reads TGCGCCAGCAGTGGATCGCCCAGCACAGATACGCAGTATTTT.

Worth noting for this clonotype: A read error may explain this, as a much larger clone is one base away. The genes are TRBV5-8 and TRBJ1-5, with 8 bases aligning to TRBD1. The CDR3 covers 15 residues. Germline loops: CDR1 SGHTS, CDR2 YDEGEE. J lost 6 bases, V lost 0 bases, and 5 bases had no gene match. CDR3 sequence (DNA): TGTGCCAGCAGCTTGGCCCGGACAGGGAGTCAGCCCCAGCATTTT. It codes for CASSLARTGSQPQHF.

V and J are TRBV6-9 and TRBJ1-6; D is unclear. The CDR3 has 14 amino acids. Germline values: CDR1 MNHGY, CDR2 SVAAGI. Trimming took 3 bases from V and 5 from J, leaving 8 bases between them. The CDR3 reads CASSYYSDNSPLHF. In DNA, the CDR3 is TGTGCCAGCAGTTACTACAGCGATAATTCACCCCTCCACTTT.

A remark on this clonotype: A much larger clone differs by one base, so this may be a read error. V gene TRBV3-1 combines with J gene TRBJ1-4; TRBD1 might be the D (5 bases). Germline loops: CDR1 LGHDT, CDR2 YNNKEL (reference sequence). The CDR3 consists of 15 residues. This CDR3 reads CGSSLAGATNEKLFF. CDR3 in DNA: TGTGGCAGCAGCCTTGCGGGGGCAACTAATGAAAAACTGTTTTTT.

A note on this clonotype: It may be a read error: a sequence one base away is much more abundant. The chain links TRBV20-1 to TRBJ2-7, with D uncertain. CDR3 length: 12 amino acids. The germline V gene encodes CDR1 DFQATT and CDR2 SNEGSKA (reference sequence). CDR3 sequence (DNA): TGCAGTGCTAGAGAGGATGAGTTGGAGCAGCACTTC. Residues: CSAREDELEQHF.

This clonotype was counted many times. The chain recombines TRBV5-1 with TRBJ2-3, with 10 nucleotides matching TRBD2. J was trimmed by 2 bases and V by 0 bases; bases with no gene match: 6. Germline-derived CDR1 and CDR2 are SGHRS and YFSETQ. This CDR3 has 17 residues. CDR3 in DNA: TGCGCCAGCAGCTTGGGTCTAGCGGGAGAGCCCACAGATACGCAGTATTTT. Translating it yields CASSLGLAGEPTDTQYF. Using reference TRBV5-1 and TRBJ2-3 for the parts outside the CDR3, the full variable domain is KAGVTQTPRYLIKTRGQQVTLSCSPISGHRSVSWYQQTPGQGLQFLFEYFSETQRNKGNFPGRFSGRQFSNSRSEMNVSTLELGDSALYLCASSLGLAGEPTDTQYFGPGTRLTVL.

This clonotype was counted ten times or more. J is TRBJ2-1 and V is TRBV3-1; 8 bases align to TRBD2. Trimming took 3 bases from V and 9 from J; bases not matched to a gene: 1. Germline assignment: CDR1 LGHDT and CDR2 YNNKEL (reference sequence). The CDR3 has 12 amino acids. The CDR3 is CASSQTSVEQFF. In DNA form, the CDR3 reads TGTGCCAGCAGCCAGACTAGCGTTGAGCAGTTCTTC.

There are many counts of this clonotype. This chain links TRBV18 with TRBJ2-3, with unresolved D. The CDR3 contains 12 residues. Germline CDR1 reads KGHSH; CDR2 reads LQKENI. The V end lost 8 bases, the J end lost 4 bases, and 10 bases lay between the germline ends. CDR3 amino acids: CASSPSADTQYF. CDR3 nucleotides: TGTGCCAGCAGCCCGAGTGCAGATACGCAGTATTTT.

This clonotype has more than one count but fewer than ten. The chain is built from TRBV20-1 and TRBJ2-1; 8 bases fit TRBD2. This CDR3 is 16 amino acids long. V was clipped by 0 bases and J by 9 bases; unmatched bases: 13. The germline V gene encodes CDR1 DFQATT and CDR2 SNEGSKA (reference sequence). CDR3 sequence reads: CSARDGGAGDSGEQFF. CDR3 in DNA: TGCAGTGCTAGAGATGGTGGAGCGGGAGATAGTGGTGAGCAGTTCTTC.

The chain recombines TRBV28 with TRBJ1-5; D is perhaps TRBD1 (6 bases). The CDR3 consists of 16 residues. Germline loops: CDR1 MDHEN, CDR2 SYDVKM. Trimming pared 4 bases from V and 0 bases from J, leaving 13 bases between. CDR3 loop: CASSYARDNSNQPQHF. For the CDR3, the DNA is TGTGCCAGCAGTTACGCCAGGGACAATAGCAATCAGCCCCAGCATTTT.

This clonotype turned up a few times. The V and J genes are TRBV27 and TRBJ1-1, with a weak D call TRBD1 (5 bases). Germline V CDR1 and CDR2: MNHEY, SMNVEV (reference sequence). This CDR3 has 14 residues. The ends were cut back, 3 bases at V and 4 bases at J, with 12 bases in the middle. CDR3 residues: CASSFATGGTEAFF. DNA for the CDR3: TGTGCCAGCAGTTTCGCAACCGGGGGCACTGAAGCTTTCTTT.

This clonotype was counted at least ten times. This rearrangement joins TRBV11-3 to TRBJ2-1; 10 bases map to TRBD1. Germline CDR1 reads SGHNT; CDR2 reads YENEEA. Unmatched junction bases numbered 7, after V lost 0 bases and J lost 8 bases. The CDR3 loop spans 16 amino acids. The DNA of the CDR3 is TGTGCCAGCAGCTTAGATCGGACAGGGGGGAGGGATGAGCAGTTCTTC. This sequence encodes CASSLDRTGGRDEQFF.

The chain is built from TRBV28 and TRBJ2-2, with D possibly being TRBD2 (5 bases). The CDR3 is made up of 16 amino acids. Trimming stripped 6 bases from V and 3 bases from J, with 17 bases between. The germline V gene encodes CDR1 MDHEN and CDR2 SYDVKM. The DNA of the CDR3 is TGTGCCAGCAGCATTATGATTGGGCGGGACACCGGGGAGCTGTTTTTT. Translated, it gives CASSIMIGRDTGELFF.

This clonotype was counted many times. The V gene is TRBV12-3 or TRBV12-4, the J gene TRBJ1-2; no clear D. This CDR3 region has 15 residues. Trimming cost V 5 bases and J 2 bases, with 15 bases left between them. The chain's CDR3 is CASSQWSTSNYGYTF. CDR3 in DNA: TGTGCCAGCAGTCAATGGTCGACGTCAAACTATGGCTACACCTTC.

The J gene is TRBJ2-1, the V gene TRBV20-1; TRBD2 matches at 8 bases. Germline CDR1 reads DFQATT; CDR2 reads SNEGSKA (reference sequence). With 5 bases clipped from V and 6 bases from J, the junction kept 15 bases outside the gene matches. The CDR3 has 16 residues. In DNA, the CDR3 is TGCAGTGCTGGGGAGTGGGGCGGGAGGCTTACCAATGAGCAGTTCTTC. Protein product: CSAGEWGGRLTNEQFF.

A note on this clonotype: A much larger clone lies a single base off, so this may be a read error. The CDR3 does not end in the conserved phenylalanine or tryptophan, so this is likely a read error. The rearrangement uses TRBV2 and TRBJ1-5, with D perhaps TRBD1 (5 bases). The ends were cut back, 6 bases at V and 0 bases at J, with 12 bases in the middle. CDR3 length: 15 residues. Germline CDR1 SNHLY, CDR2 FYNNEI. CDR3 sequence reads: CASSRDGYSNQPQHS. DNA for the CDR3: TGTGCCAGCAGCAGGGACGGCTATAGCAATCAGCCCCAGCATTCT.

The chain joins TRBV7-9 to TRBJ1-1, with D maybe TRBD1 (6 bases). Germline V gene data show CDR1 as SEHNR and CDR2 as FQNEAQ (reference sequence). The CDR3 is made up of 15 amino acids. Trimming shortened V by 4 bases and J by 4 bases, and 16 bases separated the two germline ends. In nucleotides, the CDR3 is TGTGCCAGCAGCTCCGCCCGGGGGGCAGGCACTGAAGCTTTCTTT. Amino acids: CASSSARGAGTEAFF.

This clonotype came up a few times. This rearrangement joins TRBV20-1 to TRBJ2-3; D perhaps matches TRBD1 (6 bases). Germline CDR1 is DFQATT and CDR2 is SNEGSKA (reference sequence). This CDR3 is 14 amino acids long. V was trimmed by 1 base and J by 2 bases, leaving 10 bases between them. The CDR3 bases are TGCAGTGCTAGAGGGGACATCGACACAGATACGCAGTATTTT. It yields the protein CSARGDIDTDTQYF.

This clonotype appeared many times. This chain links TRBV11-1 with TRBJ2-5, with D tentatively TRBD1 (6 bases). The CDR3 sequence is 14 residues long. The germline V gene has CDR1 SGHAT and CDR2 FQDESV (reference sequence). V lost 5 bases and J lost 4, with 14 bases in between. CDR3 DNA: TGTGCCAGCAGCCTACCAGGGGCAGGAGAGACCCAGTACTTC. This gives the protein CASSLPGAGETQYF.

This clonotype was recorded many times. The chain has TRBV5-1 and TRBJ1-1, with D perhaps TRBD1 (6 bases). The CDR3 is 19 amino acids. CDR1 SGHRS and CDR2 YFSETQ come from the germline V gene. With 1 base removed from V and 2 bases from J, the gap between germline ends came to 24 bases. CDR3 protein: CASSLTGRITPEHNTEAFF. DNA for the CDR3: TGCGCCAGCAGCTTGACAGGGCGGATAACTCCCGAACACAACACTGAAGCTTTCTTT.

This clonotype was detected many times. V usage is TRBV28 and J usage is TRBJ1-5; 9 bases are a match to TRBD1. J was trimmed by 6 bases and V by 6 bases; bases with no gene match: 6. The CDR3 spans 14 residues. CDR1 and CDR2 (germline): MDHEN, SYDVKM. The CDR3 reads CASRLGTGTQPQHF. The CDR3 DNA sequence: TGTGCCAGCAGGCTAGGGACAGGGACTCAGCCCCAGCATTTT. The whole variable domain, filled in from reference TRBV28 and TRBJ1-5, reads DVKVTQSSRYLVKRTGEKVFLECVQDMDHENMFWYRQDPGLGLRLIYFSYDVKMKEKGDIPEGYSVSREKKERFSLILESASTNQTSMYLCASRLGTGTQPQHFGDGTRLSIL.